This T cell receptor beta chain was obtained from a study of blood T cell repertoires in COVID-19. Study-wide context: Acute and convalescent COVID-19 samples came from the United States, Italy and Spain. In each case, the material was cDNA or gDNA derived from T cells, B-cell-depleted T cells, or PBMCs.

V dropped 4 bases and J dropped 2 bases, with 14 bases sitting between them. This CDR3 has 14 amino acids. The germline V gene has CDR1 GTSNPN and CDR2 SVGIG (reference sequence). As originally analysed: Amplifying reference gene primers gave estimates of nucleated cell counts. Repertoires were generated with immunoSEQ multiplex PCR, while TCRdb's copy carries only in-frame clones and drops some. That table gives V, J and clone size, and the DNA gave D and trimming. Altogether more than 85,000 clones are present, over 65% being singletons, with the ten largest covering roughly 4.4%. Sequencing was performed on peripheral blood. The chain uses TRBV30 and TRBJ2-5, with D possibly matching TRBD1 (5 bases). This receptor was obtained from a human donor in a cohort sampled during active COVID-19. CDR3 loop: CAWNLPGWQETQYF. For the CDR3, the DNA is TGTGCCTGGAACTTGCCAGGGTGGCAAGAGACCCAGTACTTC.